The 24 T cell receptor beta chains reported below all come from one sample, sequenced in a study of T cells in Graves' hyperthyroidism and ophthalmopathy. What was amplified from RNA transcripts were TCR beta CDR3 regions. The study used the HTBI primer set for a first-round RT-PCR of the TCR CDR3. TCRdb used MiXCR to reprocess the multiplex PCR reads, holding one entry per CDR3 protein. The sample lists some 250,000 distinct CDR3 sequences; about 14% were seen once. The source material was blood. These TCRs come from a woman aged 40-49 years with Graves' hyperthyroidism that later progressed to Graves' ophthalmopathy.

The genes are TRBV4-1 and TRBJ2-2; the match to TRBD1 covers 10 bases. Per germline, CDR1 MGHRA and CDR2 YSYEKL. The CDR3 contains 20 residues. Trimming cost V 3 bases and J 0 bases; bases outside gene matches: 13. The CDR3 sequence is CASSHAPGQGPYSNTGELFF. The CDR3 coding sequence is TGCGCCAGCAGCCACGCACCGGGACAGGGGCCCTATTCGAACACCGGGGAGCTGTTTTTT.

This clonotype has only a few counts. The V and J genes are TRBV6-5 and TRBJ1-1, with a tentative D call TRBD1 (5 bases). The V gene lost 2 bases and the J gene lost 5 bases, with 18 bases spanning the gap. Germline assignment: CDR1 MNHEY and CDR2 SVGAGI. The CDR3 extends over 16 amino acids. The CDR3 protein is CASSYLPGPRRTEAFF. CDR3 DNA sequence: TGTGCCAGCAGTTACCTCCCGGGACCCCGGCGGACTGAAGCTTTCTTT.

This clonotype was counted between two and nine times. The V gene is TRBV3-1, the J gene TRBJ2-7; D is unresolved. This CDR3 region has 11 residues. Germline CDR1 LGHDT, CDR2 YNNKEL (reference sequence). V lost 0 bases and J lost 5, with 2 bases in between. CDR3 sequence reads: CASSQENEQYF. The CDR3 DNA follows: TGTGCCAGCAGCCAAGAAAACGAGCAGTACTTC.

This clonotype was seen once. In nucleotides, the CDR3 is TGCAGTGCTCAGACCCGGGCCTATGGCTACACCTTC. Translating it yields CSAQTRAYGYTF. The chain has TRBV20-1 and TRBJ1-2, with D unclear. V dropped 5 bases and J dropped 4 bases, with 11 bases sitting between them. This CDR3 has 12 amino acids. CDR1 DFQATT and CDR2 SNEGSKA come from the germline V gene (reference sequence).

The chain combines TRBV27 with TRBJ2-1; perhaps TRBD2 as D (6 bases). The V end was cut by 4 bases, the J end by 0 bases, with 10 bases between. Germline V gene sequence: CDR1 MNHEY, CDR2 SMNVEV (reference sequence). This CDR3 is built from 15 residues. In DNA form, the CDR3 reads TGTGCCAGCAGTTATGGTAGCGGCTCCTACAATGAGCAGTTCTTC. Translation: CASSYGSGSYNEQFF.

This clonotype showed up many times. The rearrangement links TRBV12-3 or TRBV12-4 to TRBJ2-7; D not resolved. The CDR3 has 13 residues. Deletions cut 6 bases from V and 1 base from J, with 10 bases between. The CDR3 here is CASSRPSSYEQYF. CDR3 in DNA: TGTGCCAGCAGCCGTCCTTCATCCTACGAGCAGTACTTC.

The table lists this clonotype with many counts. The V and J genes are TRBV10-3 and TRBJ2-3, with D unclear. This CDR3 is built from 18 residues. Trimming shortened V by 2 bases and J by 1 base, and 19 bases separated the two germline ends. Per germline, CDR1 ENHRY and CDR2 SYGVKD. CDR3 sequence (DNA): TGTGCCATCAGTGAGCCCCTGCGTACCCCGTTGGGCACAGATACGCAGTATTTT. It encodes CAISEPLRTPLGTDTQYF.

At least ten counts were recorded for this clonotype. This chain uses TRBV11-2 with TRBJ1-1; 9 bases are shared with TRBD1. CDR1 is SGHAT, CDR2 FQNNGV, per germline. The CDR3 has 16 residues. V lost 5 bases and J lost 8; bases outside the gene matches: 15. The CDR3 is CASSPQPTGGHGEAFF. Written as DNA, the CDR3 is TGTGCCAGCAGCCCTCAACCGACAGGGGGTCATGGAGAAGCTTTCTTT.

This clonotype was found many times. The chain carries TRBV2 and TRBJ2-1; perhaps TRBD2 as D (6 bases). CDR3 length: 16 residues. The germline V and J ends were trimmed by 6 bases and 1 base, with 16 bases remaining between them. Germline values: CDR1 SNHLY, CDR2 FYNNEI. CDR3 loop: CASSPTSRRSYNEQFF. The DNA for the CDR3 is TGTGCCAGCAGCCCTACTAGCAGGAGGTCCTACAATGAGCAGTTCTTC.

In this sample, this clonotype turned up a few times. The V gene is TRBV19, the J gene TRBJ2-5, with 12 bases identical to TRBD2. With V trimmed by 4 bases and J by 5 bases, 14 bases remained unmatched. Germline CDR1 reads LNHDA; CDR2 reads SQIVND (reference sequence). The CDR3 extends over 18 amino acids. This chain's CDR3 is CASSNSRLAGVSGETQYF. The CDR3 DNA reads TGTGCCAGTAGTAACAGCAGACTAGCGGGAGTTAGCGGGGAGACCCAGTACTTC.

This clonotype has ten or more counts. The junction shows a germline mismatch at one end, possibly a read error. The CDR3 coding sequence is TGTGCCAGCAGTACCTCACCGAACCCTGAAGCTTTCTTT. This codes for CASSTSPNPEAFF. V gene TRBV2 combines with J gene TRBJ1-1; D ambiguous. The CDR3 covers 13 residues. Looked up from germline, CDR1 is SNHLY and CDR2 is FYNNEI.

This clonotype was found many times. The V call is TRBV14, the J call TRBJ2-5; tentatively, D is TRBD2 (6 bases). Per germline, CDR1 SGHDN and CDR2 FVKESK. Trimming removed 5 bases at V and 0 bases at J, with 13 bases between. The CDR3 contains 15 residues. CDR3 in DNA: TGTGCCAGCAGCGTTAGCGGATGGTACCAAGAGACCCAGTACTTC. It yields the protein CASSVSGWYQETQYF.

About this clonotype: Being one base from a much bigger clone, this may be a read error. This chain joins TRBV28 and TRBJ2-7; the D gene is possibly TRBD1 (6 bases). Germline values: CDR1 MDHEN, CDR2 SYDVKM. The CDR3 is 13 amino acids. CDR3 in amino acids: CASRDGTSYEHYF. CDR3 sequence (DNA): TGTGCCAGCAGGGACGGGACATCCTACGAGCATTACTTC.

In this sample, this clonotype turned up many times. The J gene is TRBJ1-3, the V gene TRBV12-3 or TRBV12-4; D unclear. V was trimmed by 4 bases and J by 0 bases, leaving 7 bases between them. CDR3 length: 14 residues. The CDR3 sequence is CASSYLGSGNTIYF. In DNA, the CDR3 is TGTGCCAGCAGTTATCTGGGCTCTGGAAACACCATATATTTT.

Ten or more counts support this clonotype. The rearrangement links TRBV12-3 or TRBV12-4 to TRBJ1-4; D gene ambiguous. This CDR3 comprises 12 residues. The V gene lost 2 bases and the J gene lost 7 bases, with 5 bases spanning the gap. As DNA, the CDR3 is TGTGCCAGCAGTTTAAATGGTGAAAAACTGTTTTTT. Amino acid sequence: CASSLNGEKLFF.

This clonotype was picked up a small number of times. CDR3 nucleotides: TGTGCCAGCAGCGTAGGGGGTACGGGGGGCTCCTACGAGCAGTACTTC. This translates into CASSVGGTGGSYEQYF. The chain recombines TRBV9 with TRBJ2-7; 7 nucleotides agree with TRBD2. The germline gives CDR1 SGDLS, CDR2 YYNGEE. Trimming at V came to 0 bases and at J to 0 bases, leaving 6 bases not matched to a gene. The CDR3 runs 16 residues. The variable domain in full, completed from reference TRBV9 and TRBJ2-7, reads DSGVTQTPKHLITATGQRVTLRCSPRSGDLSVYWYQQSLDQGLQFLIQYYNGEERAKGNILERFSAQQFPDLHSELNLSSLELGDSALYFCASSVGGTGGSYEQYFGPGTRLTVT.

This clonotype was recorded at least ten times. The CDR3, as DNA: TGTGCTAGTGGTTTGGTAAGAGACAGTGGCTACGAGCAGTACTTC. It is translated as CASGLVRDSGYEQYF. This chain links TRBV12-5 with TRBJ2-7, with D perhaps matching TRBD1 (5 bases). Trimming left V 0 bases short and J 3 bases short, with 12 bases between. Germline CDR1 and CDR2: LGHNT and FRNRAP. The CDR3 covers 15 residues.

V gene TRBV28 combines with J gene TRBJ2-3, with D unclear. The CDR3 consists of 14 residues. Germline assignment: CDR1 MDHEN and CDR2 SYDVKM. Trimming pared 3 bases from V and 1 base from J, leaving 8 bases between. The CDR3 sequence: CASSFLSGTDTQYF. The CDR3 coding sequence is TGTGCCAGCAGTTTTTTGTCAGGCACAGATACGCAGTATTTT.

This clonotype was found many times. The chain has TRBV12-3 or TRBV12-4 and TRBJ1-1, with D unresolved. The CDR3 is 14 residues long. V lost 6 bases, J lost 1 base, and 12 bases lay in between. For the CDR3, the DNA is TGTGCCAGCAGAACCGATCTGGGGAACACTGAAGCTTTCTTT. Protein sequence: CASRTDLGNTEAFF.

This clonotype was detected ten times or more. V usage is TRBV15 and J usage is TRBJ1-4; 7 bases match TRBD1. Trimming at V came to 1 base and at J to 7 bases, leaving 6 bases not matched to a gene. The germline gives CDR1 LNHNV, CDR2 YYDKDF (reference sequence). There are 15 residues in the CDR3. The CDR3 region has the DNA TGTGCCACCAGCAGAGGACAGGGTCGTGGTGAAAAACTGTTTTTT. Protein product: CATSRGQGRGEKLFF.

The rearrangement links TRBV20-1 to TRBJ2-7; 7 bases line up with TRBD2. From germline, CDR1 is DFQATT and CDR2 SNEGSKA (reference sequence). The CDR3 runs to 14 residues. V lost 7 bases to trimming and J lost 2 bases; unmatched junction nucleotides: 11. CDR3 sequence (DNA): TGCAGTGTGGGGGGGAACCGTAATACCTACGAGCAGTACTTC. The encoded protein is CSVGGNRNTYEQYF.

In this sample, this clonotype turned up once. The J gene is TRBJ2-5, the V gene TRBV11-2; D possibly corresponds to TRBD2 (6 bases). This CDR3 region has 20 residues. Germline CDR1 is SGHAT and CDR2 is FQNNGV. V lost 1 base and J 3 bases, leaving 27 bases between the germline ends. The CDR3 nucleotides read TGTGCCAGCAGCTTAGTTACGGGTAGAGGACTATCGGGGCGTGAAGAGACCCAGTACTTC. Amino acid sequence: CASSLVTGRGLSGREETQYF. The full variable domain, completed using reference TRBV11-2 and TRBJ2-5, is EAGVAQSPRYKIIEKRQSVAFWCNPISGHATLYWYQQILGQGPKLLIQFQNNGVVDDSQLPKDRFSAERLKGVDSTLKIQPAKLEDSAVYLCASSLVTGRGLSGREETQYFGPGTRLLVL.

This sequence joins TRBV28 and TRBJ1-2; TRBD1 matches at 8 bases. The trim removed 6 bases at V and 6 bases at J, leaving 9 bases unmatched. The CDR3 is made up of 14 amino acids. The V gene's germline CDR1 is MDHEN and CDR2 SYDVKM. The CDR3 reads CASSEGQGRNGYTF. For the CDR3, the DNA is TGTGCCAGCAGCGAAGGACAGGGTAGAAATGGCTACACCTTC.

Ten or more counts support this clonotype. V and J are TRBV11-2 and TRBJ2-1; D is perhaps TRBD2 (6 bases). The V gene lost 2 bases and the J gene lost 10 bases, with 18 bases spanning the gap. Per the germline V gene, CDR1 is SGHAT and CDR2 is FQNNGV. The CDR3 loop spans 15 amino acids. Here the CDR3 reads CASSLYGTSKPEQFF. The CDR3 DNA is TGTGCCAGCAGCTTATACGGGACTTCCAAGCCCGAGCAGTTCTTC. Complete variable domain (other parts from reference TRBV11-2 and TRBJ2-1): EAGVAQSPRYKIIEKRQSVAFWCNPISGHATLYWYQQILGQGPKLLIQFQNNGVVDDSQLPKDRFSAERLKGVDSTLKIQPAKLEDSAVYLCASSLYGTSKPEQFFGPGTRLTVL.